This T cell receptor (beta chain) was found in a study of beta chain features in type 1 diabetes. On the study more broadly: Healthy donors and patients had similar age, gender and cell yields.

Reverse transcription of all isolated RNA meant that expressed TCRB transcripts were sequenced. TCRdb keeps only in-frame clones here, not all; method: immunoSEQ multiplex PCR. The sample yields 500,000 to 800,000 clones, roughly 12% seen once. Staining for CD45RO/CCR7/CD25/CD127/CD95/CD27 allowed sorting of CD4+ naive, central memory, regulatory and stem cell-like memory cells. About this clone itself: Its specificity is unknown.

Study-level results: Insertions at VDJ junctions were less frequent in type 1 diabetes patients. These patients also deleted more nucleotides at the same junctions. Within each of all four CD4+ subsets, Type 1 diabetes patients had TCRB CDR3s that were moderately but significantly shorter.

Trimming took 0 bases from V and 13 from J; bases not matched to a gene: 7. The germline V gene encodes CDR1 GTSNPN and CDR2 SVGIG (reference sequence). This CDR3 contains 12 residues. The specimen was naive CD4+ T cells from blood. V is TRBV30 and J is TRBJ2-5, with 8 bases lining up with TRBD2. This clonotype originated in a man aged 25 to 40 with type 1 diabetes. CDR3 sequence: CAWSVTYGRAYF. CDR3 coding DNA: TGTGCCTGGAGTGTTACGTACGGGAGGGCGTACTTC.